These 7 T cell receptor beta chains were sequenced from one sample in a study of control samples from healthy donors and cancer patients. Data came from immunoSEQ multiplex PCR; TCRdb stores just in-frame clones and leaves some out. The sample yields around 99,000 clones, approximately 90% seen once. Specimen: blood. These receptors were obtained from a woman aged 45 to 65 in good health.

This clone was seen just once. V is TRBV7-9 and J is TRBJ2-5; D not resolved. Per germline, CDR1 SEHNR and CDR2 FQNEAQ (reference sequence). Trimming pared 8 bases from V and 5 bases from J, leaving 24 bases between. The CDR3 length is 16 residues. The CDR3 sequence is CASRRWSEVGKETQYF. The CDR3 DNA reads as TGTGCCAGCCGACGATGGAGCGAAGTAGGGAAGGAGACCCAGTACTTC.

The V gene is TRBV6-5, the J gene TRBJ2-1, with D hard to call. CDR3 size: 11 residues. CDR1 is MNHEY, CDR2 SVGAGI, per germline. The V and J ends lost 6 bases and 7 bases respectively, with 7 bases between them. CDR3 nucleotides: TGTGCCAGCAGCTTAGGGAATGAGCAGTTCTTC. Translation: CASSLGNEQFF.

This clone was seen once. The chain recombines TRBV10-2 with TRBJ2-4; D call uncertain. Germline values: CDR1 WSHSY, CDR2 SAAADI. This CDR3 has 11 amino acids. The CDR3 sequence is CVVLAKNIQYF. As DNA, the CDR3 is TGCGTAGTACTAGCCAAAAACATTCAGTACTTC.

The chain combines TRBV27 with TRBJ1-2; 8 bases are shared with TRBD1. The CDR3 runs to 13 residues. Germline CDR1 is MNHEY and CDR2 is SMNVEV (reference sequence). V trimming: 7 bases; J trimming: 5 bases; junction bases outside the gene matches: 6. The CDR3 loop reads CASTTTGEYGYTF. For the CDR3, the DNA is TGTGCCAGCACTACGACAGGGGAGTATGGCTACACCTTC.

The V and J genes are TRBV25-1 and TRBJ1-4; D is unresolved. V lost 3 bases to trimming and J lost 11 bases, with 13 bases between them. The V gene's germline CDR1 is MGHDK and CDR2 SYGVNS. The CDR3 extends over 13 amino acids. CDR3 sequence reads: CASSESVTGKLFF. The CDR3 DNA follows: TGTGCCAGCAGTGAGTCGGTGACGGGGAAACTGTTTTTT.

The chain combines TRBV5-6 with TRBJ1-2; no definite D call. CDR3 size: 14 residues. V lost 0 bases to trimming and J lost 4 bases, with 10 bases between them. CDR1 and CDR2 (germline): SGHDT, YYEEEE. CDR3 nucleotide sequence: TGTGCCAGCAGCTTGGGAAGGCGAGGCTATGGCTACACCTTC. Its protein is CASSLGRRGYGYTF.

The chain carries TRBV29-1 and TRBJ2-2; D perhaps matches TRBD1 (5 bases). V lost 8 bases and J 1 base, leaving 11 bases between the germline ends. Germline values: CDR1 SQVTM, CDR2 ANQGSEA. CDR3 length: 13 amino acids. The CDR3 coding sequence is TGCAGCACCGACAGAGAGAACACCGGGGAGCTGTTTTTT. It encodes CSTDRENTGELFF.